One sample yielded the 14 T cell receptor beta chains listed below, sequenced in a study of T-cell memory formation after mild COVID-19. TCRdb re-called the 5' RACE reads with MiXCR, one entry per CDR3 protein. This table holds 450,000 to 650,000 distinct CDR3 sequences, around 21% found once. Source material: PBMCs or a T cell subset sorted from them (not recorded which). Source of these receptors: an adult woman who had mild COVID-19 (a few samples of this study predate the infection). Cell type and time point are not known.

V and J are TRBV12-3 or TRBV12-4 and TRBJ2-2, with 7 bases identical to TRBD1. Trimming removed 5 bases from V and 3 bases from J; junction bases left unmatched: 6. This CDR3 spans 15 amino acids. Here the CDR3 reads CASSTGTVHTGELFF. The CDR3 DNA sequence: TGTGCCAGCAGTACAGGGACAGTCCACACCGGGGAGCTGTTTTTT.

The DNA of the CDR3 is TGTGCCAGCAGTCCTCTGACTAGCGGGAGGGCCCCGGTCGCCGGGGAGCTGTTTTTT. This sequence encodes CASSPLTSGRAPVAGELFF. This chain connects TRBV12-3 or TRBV12-4 to TRBJ2-2; 14 nucleotides agree with TRBD2. V gave up 5 bases and J gave up 6 bases; unmatched junction bases: 14. CDR3 size: 19 residues.

The chain employs TRBV10-3 and TRBJ1-1, with a weak D call TRBD1 (6 bases). The CDR3 has 13 amino acids. The germline V and J ends were trimmed by 10 bases and 4 bases, with 16 bases remaining between them. Germline V gives CDR1 ENHRY, CDR2 SYGVKD. CDR3: CATQTGTSTEAFF. The CDR3 DNA sequence: TGTGCCACGCAAACAGGGACTAGCACTGAAGCTTTCTTT.

The V call is TRBV12-3 or TRBV12-4, the J call TRBJ1-5; no firm D call. The CDR3 contains 13 residues. Trimming took 8 bases from V and 1 from J, leaving 9 bases between them. This CDR3 reads CASGSFSNQPQHF. The CDR3 DNA sequence: TGTGCCAGCGGGAGCTTCAGCAATCAGCCCCAGCATTTT.

The rearrangement uses TRBV11-3 and TRBJ2-5; 8 bases fit TRBD1. The ends lost 5 bases at V and 5 bases at J; junction bases unmatched: 13. CDR1 and CDR2 from the germline V gene are SGHNT and YENEEA. The CDR3 runs 16 residues. The DNA for the CDR3 is TGTGCCAGCAGCCCGAGGACAGGGAAAAGAGAGGAGACCCAGTACTTC. As protein: CASSPRTGKREETQYF.

This chain uses TRBV6-5 with TRBJ2-1; 12 nucleotides match TRBD2. Trimming took 5 bases from V and 9 from J; bases not matched to a gene: 8. CDR3 length equals 15 residues. CDR1 MNHEY and CDR2 SVGAGI come from the germline V gene. The chain's CDR3 is CASSGTSGRRGEQFF. CDR3 bases: TGTGCCAGCAGTGGAACTAGCGGGAGGAGGGGTGAGCAGTTCTTC.

This clonotype was observed a few times. The genes are TRBV24-1 and TRBJ2-3, with TRBD2 as a possible D gene (5 bases). The V and J ends lost 2 bases and 4 bases respectively, with 12 bases between them. The CDR3 runs 15 residues. Germline lookup yields CDR1 KGHDR and CDR2 SFDVKD. For the CDR3, the DNA is TGTGCCACCAGTGATTCGAGGGTCCCGGCAGATACGCAGTATTTT. It translates to CATSDSRVPADTQYF.

A few counts support this clonotype. V is TRBV24-1 and J is TRBJ2-3; TRBD2 might be the D (5 bases). The CDR3 extends over 17 amino acids. The germline V gene has CDR1 KGHDR and CDR2 SFDVKD. Trimming removed 3 bases at V and 0 bases at J, with 15 bases between. The DNA for the CDR3 is TGTGCCACCAGTGATATTCCTGACTGGACTAGCACAGATACGCAGTATTTT. It yields the protein CATSDIPDWTSTDTQYF.

A few counts support this clonotype. The DNA of the CDR3 is TGTGCGAGGGCAGGTGCCCACTCGAACACTGAAGCTTTCTTT. Protein product: CARAGAHSNTEAFF. V and J are TRBV27 and TRBJ1-1; D not certain. The CDR3 totals 14 residues. The V gene's germline CDR1 is MNHEY and CDR2 SMNVEV (reference sequence).

The chain couples TRBV6-5 to TRBJ2-1, with 9 bases fitting TRBD1. Germline CDR1 MNHEY, CDR2 SVGAGI. The V gene end was trimmed by 3 bases and the J gene end by 8 bases; junction bases not matched to a gene: 8. The CDR3 loop spans 15 amino acids. The CDR3 DNA reads as TGTGCCAGCAGTTATGGACAGGGGACGCAGGATGAGCAGTTCTTC. Amino acids: CASSYGQGTQDEQFF.

This clonotype was detected a few times. This chain uses TRBV18 with TRBJ2-1, with D perhaps TRBD1 or TRBD2 (5 bases each). The CDR3 runs to 13 residues. In germline, CDR1 is KGHSH, CDR2 LQKENI. Trimming pared 4 bases from V and 8 bases from J, leaving 12 bases between. The CDR3 DNA is TGTGCCAGCTCACTCGGGACGTCCGATGAGCAGTTCTTC. The encoded protein is CASSLGTSDEQFF. Filled out from reference TRBV18 and TRBJ2-1, the complete variable domain reads NAGVMQNPRHLVRRRGQEARLRCSPMKGHSHVYWYRQLPEEGLKFMVYLQKENIIDESGMPKERFSAEFPKEGPSILRIQQVVRGDSAAYFCASSLGTSDEQFFGPGTRLTVL.

Only a few counts were recorded for this clonotype. The V call is TRBV12-3 or TRBV12-4, the J call TRBJ2-1; D is unresolved. The CDR3 extends over 14 amino acids. Trimming left V 6 bases short and J 7 bases short, with 16 bases between. The CDR3 DNA follows: TGTGCCAGCAGAATTGGATCCGCTAGAAATGAGCAGTTCTTC. Translated: CASRIGSARNEQFF.

A few counts support this clonotype. The rearrangement links TRBV5-6 to TRBJ2-5; D not certain. Per germline, CDR1 SGHDT and CDR2 YYEEEE. The V and J ends lost 1 base and 1 base respectively, with 8 bases between them. The CDR3 totals 14 residues. The CDR3 spells CASSLPTPQETQYF. CDR3 DNA: TGTGCCAGCAGCTTGCCCACTCCCCAAGAGACCCAGTACTTC.

This clonotype was observed at least ten times. The rearrangement joins TRBV4-3 to TRBJ2-5; 10 bases fit TRBD2. After removal of 2 bases from V and 13 bases from J, the junction contained 10 bases not matched to a gene. Germline V gene lookup returns CDR1 LGHNA and CDR2 YSLEER. This CDR3 region has 14 residues. In DNA form, the CDR3 reads TGCGCCAGCAGCCAAAACTTACTAGCGGGAAGGAGGTACTTC. It codes for CASSQNLLAGRRYF.